The next 32 T cell receptor beta chains were all read from a single sample in a study of T-cell memory formation after mild COVID-19. One entry per CDR3 protein results from TCRdb running MiXCR on the 5' RACE reads. Among approximately 300,000 distinct CDR3 sequences listed, around 15% were seen once. Sequenced material: PBMCs or a T cell subset sorted from them (not recorded which). The origin of the receptors is a man younger than 35 who had mild COVID-19 (a few samples of this study predate the infection). Cell type and time point are not known.

The sample holds a few counts of this clonotype. The V and J genes are TRBV27 and TRBJ2-3; D is unclear. Trimming stripped 5 bases from V and 4 bases from J, with 16 bases between. The CDR3 totals 15 residues. CDR1 and CDR2 (germline): MNHEY, SMNVEV (reference sequence). DNA of the CDR3: TGTGCCAGCAGTGGTAGCTGGGCCGGGTCAGATACGCAGTATTTT. It encodes CASSGSWAGSDTQYF.

This clonotype came up many times. The chain carries TRBV5-4 and TRBJ2-1, with D possibly TRBD2 on 6 matching bases. The V gene's germline CDR1 is SGHNT and CDR2 YYREEE (reference sequence). Trimming removed 3 bases from V and 5 bases from J, with 15 bases in between. The CDR3 sequence is 15 residues long. The CDR3 here is CASSSSRRGNNEQFF. The CDR3 bases are TGTGCCAGCAGCTCCAGCCGGAGGGGAAACAATGAGCAGTTCTTC.

The J gene is TRBJ1-2, the V gene TRBV3-1; no clear D gene. The CDR3 has 14 residues. Germline CDR1 and CDR2: LGHDT and YNNKEL (reference sequence). V gave up 7 bases and J gave up 5 bases, with 17 bases separating them. CDR3 in DNA: TGTGCCAGCACCCCGCTGGGAAATCGGTATGGCTACACCTTC. Amino acid sequence: CASTPLGNRYGYTF.

In this sample, this clonotype turned up a few times. This rearrangement joins TRBV9 to TRBJ2-3; 10 bases are a match to TRBD2. V shed 0 bases and J 8 bases; nucleotides not matched to a gene: 3. CDR1 is SGDLS, CDR2 YYNGEE, per germline. The CDR3 is 14 residues long. The CDR3 sequence is CASSVGSGGATQYF. For the CDR3, the DNA is TGTGCCAGCAGCGTAGGAAGCGGGGGGGCTACGCAGTATTTT.

The CDR3 DNA follows: TGTGCCACCAGCACATCAAGACAGAGCAACACTGAAGCTTTCTTT. Amino acids: CATSTSRQSNTEAFF. The chain employs TRBV15 and TRBJ1-1, with a possible D match to TRBD1 (5 bases). Germline V gene sequence: CDR1 LNHNV, CDR2 YYDKDF (reference sequence). Deletions cut 4 bases from V and 2 bases from J, with 14 bases between. The CDR3 has 15 amino acids. Supplemented by reference TRBV15 and TRBJ1-1, the full variable domain reads DAMVIQNPRYQVTQFGKPVTLSCSQTLNHNVMYWYQQKSSQAPKLLFHYYDKDFNNEADTPDNFQSRRPNTSFCFLDIRSPGLGDTAMYLCATSTSRQSNTEAFFGQGTRLTVV.

This clonotype occurred many times. The rearrangement uses TRBV7-2 and TRBJ2-3, with D possibly TRBD2 on 6 matching bases. V was pared by 7 bases and J by 9 bases, with 20 bases between. The CDR3 runs 14 residues. CDR1 and CDR2 from the germline V gene are SGHTA and FQGNSA. The CDR3 DNA reads as TGTGCCAGCACCGGTTACGGCGGGGCCGCAACGCAGTATTTT. Translated: CASTGYGGAATQYF.

This chain joins TRBV20-1 and TRBJ1-1, with D maybe TRBD1 (5 bases). Trimming took off 5 bases at V and 1 base at J, with 14 bases between the two ends. Per the germline V gene, CDR1 is DFQATT and CDR2 is SNEGSKA (reference sequence). The CDR3 length is 14 residues. The CDR3 here is CSARVGGGNTEAFF. The CDR3 coding sequence is TGCAGTGCTCGGGTGGGCGGGGGGAACACTGAAGCTTTCTTT.

The chain carries TRBV18 and TRBJ2-7; the match to TRBD1 covers 10 bases. The CDR3 totals 15 residues. Germline CDR1 and CDR2: KGHSH and LQKENI. Trimming cost V 3 bases and J 6 bases; bases outside gene matches: 8. The CDR3 DNA reads TGTGCCAGCTCACCCCGGGGACAGGGGCGCGGCGAGCAGTACTTC. Its protein product is CASSPRGQGRGEQYF.

This clonotype occurred a few times. The V call is TRBV12-3 or TRBV12-4, the J call TRBJ1-5; D remains ambiguous. V lost 5 bases and J lost 0, with 11 bases in between. The CDR3 sequence is 15 residues long. The CDR3: CASSPPGSSNQPQHF. In DNA form, the CDR3 reads TGTGCCAGCAGTCCACCCGGGAGTAGCAATCAGCCCCAGCATTTT.

In its sample, this clonotype was seen a few times. The chain employs TRBV5-1 and TRBJ2-3, with TRBD2 identical over 7 bases. V gave up 4 bases and J gave up 2 bases; unmatched junction bases: 10. The CDR3 sequence is 16 residues long. Germline V gives CDR1 SGHRS, CDR2 YFSETQ. This chain's CDR3 is CASSPRGAGTTDTQYF. In DNA, the CDR3 is TGCGCCAGCAGCCCTAGGGGAGCGGGGACCACAGATACGCAGTATTTT.

A few counts support this clonotype. The rearrangement uses TRBV7-2 and TRBJ2-6; D may be TRBD1 (6 bases). The germline V and J ends were trimmed by 2 bases and 2 bases, with 13 bases remaining between them. The CDR3 extends over 17 amino acids. Germline CDR1 is SGHTA and CDR2 is FQGNSA. The CDR3 nucleotides are TGTGCCAGCAGCTTAAGTACAGGGTATCCTGGGGCCAACGTCCTGACTTTC. As protein: CASSLSTGYPGANVLTF.

The CDR3 DNA reads as TGTGCCAGCTCACCCGCAGACTATGGCTACACCTTC. Its translation is CASSPADYGYTF. The chain has TRBV18 and TRBJ1-2; D unresolved. Germline CDR1 is KGHSH and CDR2 is LQKENI. V was clipped by 3 bases and J by 3 bases, with 5 bases between them. The CDR3 loop spans 12 amino acids.

The genes are TRBV6-6 and TRBJ1-1; D uncertain. In germline, CDR1 is MNHNY, CDR2 SVGAGI (reference sequence). The ends were cut back, 4 bases at V and 2 bases at J, with 11 bases in the middle. This CDR3 is built from 14 residues. The CDR3 reads CASSSAGGNTEAFF. CDR3 bases: TGTGCCAGCAGTTCCGCAGGTGGAAACACTGAAGCTTTCTTT.

The rearrangement links TRBV20-1 to TRBJ1-6; 7 bases fit TRBD1. The CDR3 contains 15 residues. The V gene's germline CDR1 is DFQATT and CDR2 SNEGSKA (reference sequence). V dropped 6 bases and J dropped 5; count of bases not matched to a gene: 10. The DNA of the CDR3 is TGCAGTGCCCCTAGTTGGGACAGAGATAATTCACCCCTCCACTTT. Translated: CSAPSWDRDNSPLHF.

In this sample, this clonotype turned up a few times. CDR3 region: CASSQDWSEKLFF. The CDR3, as DNA: TGCGCCAGCAGCCAAGATTGGTCCGAAAAACTGTTTTTT. The chain employs TRBV4-1 and TRBJ1-4; D not resolved. Germline V gene sequence: CDR1 MGHRA, CDR2 YSYEKL. The CDR3 has 13 amino acids. Trimming pared 0 bases from V and 8 bases from J, leaving 7 bases between.

The rearrangement links TRBV20-1 to TRBJ2-1; D is perhaps TRBD1 (6 bases). Trimming stripped 1 base from V and 6 bases from J, with 13 bases between. This CDR3 is built from 14 residues. Germline V gives CDR1 DFQATT, CDR2 SNEGSKA (reference sequence). The CDR3 is CSARGGPGRNEQFF. DNA for the CDR3: TGCAGTGCTAGAGGGGGGCCCGGACGCAATGAGCAGTTCTTC.

This clonotype was detected once. The chain has TRBV4-2 and TRBJ1-2, with D unresolved. V was clipped by 4 bases and J by 4 bases, with 22 bases between them. Germline V lookup: CDR1 LGHNA, CDR2 YNFKEQ. The length of the CDR3 is 17 residues. The CDR3 loop reads CASSRPLGQAVPYGYTF. DNA for the CDR3: TGTGCCAGCAGCCGTCCACTGGGTCAGGCCGTCCCCTATGGCTACACCTTC.

About this clonotype: This clone may be a read error of a much larger clone one base away. The chain combines TRBV10-3 with TRBJ1-1, with D possibly matching TRBD1 (6 bases). This CDR3 comprises 15 residues. The germline gives CDR1 ENHRY, CDR2 SYGVKD. V lost 0 bases and J 3 bases, leaving 11 bases between the germline ends. The CDR3 DNA follows: TGTGCCATCAGTGAGTCAGGGGGAGTGTACACTGAAGCTTTCTTT. This translates into CAISESGGVYTEAFF.

The genes are TRBV6-5 and TRBJ1-2; D not resolved. CDR1 is MNHEY, CDR2 SVGAGI, per germline. Trimming left V 5 bases short and J 0 bases short, with 7 bases between. The CDR3 has 13 residues. The CDR3 reads CASSRDANYGYTF. CDR3 DNA: TGTGCCAGCAGTCGCGACGCTAACTATGGCTACACCTTC.

In its sample, this clonotype was seen a few times. V gene TRBV7-9 combines with J gene TRBJ1-1; TRBD1 is a possible D gene (5 bases). Between the trimmed V and J ends, which lost 3 bases and 8 bases, there was a span of 16 bases. The germline V gene encodes CDR1 SEHNR and CDR2 FQNEAQ (reference sequence). The CDR3 consists of 14 residues. CDR3 region: CASSFYLTSGEAFF. The CDR3 DNA follows: TGTGCCAGCAGCTTTTACCTAACTTCAGGGGAAGCTTTCTTT. The full variable domain, its missing parts supplied by reference TRBV7-9 and TRBJ1-1, is DTGVSQNPRHKITKRGQNVTFRCDPISEHNRLYWYRQTLGQGPEFLTYFQNEAQLEKSRLLSDRFSAERPKGSFSTLEIQRTEQGDSAMYLCASSFYLTSGEAFFGQGTRLTVV.

This chain connects TRBV12-3 or TRBV12-4 to TRBJ2-7; possibly TRBD2 for D (7 bases). The length of the CDR3 is 15 residues. The V end was cut by 3 bases, the J end by 3 bases, with 15 bases between. The CDR3 DNA reads as TGTGCCAGCAGTTTTGGGGGGGCTCCCGGCTACGAGCAGTACTTC. Translated, it gives CASSFGGAPGYEQYF.

This chain joins TRBV4-1 and TRBJ2-1; D uncertain. V was cut by 11 bases and J by 7 bases, with 12 bases left in between. The CDR3 totals 11 residues. CDR1 is MGHRA, CDR2 YSYEKL, per germline. As DNA, the CDR3 is TGCGCCTCCCACGGGTATAATGAGCAGTTCTTC. This sequence encodes CASHGYNEQFF.

The sample holds a few counts of this clonotype. The gene calls are TRBV4-2 and TRBJ2-7, with 8 nucleotides matching TRBD2. J lost 0 bases, V lost 1 base, and 2 bases had no gene match. The CDR3 extends over 15 amino acids. Per the germline V gene, CDR1 is LGHNA and CDR2 is YNFKEQ. The CDR3 DNA is TGTGCCAGCAGCCAAGCGGGGGGGACCTCCTACGAGCAGTACGTC. This encodes CASSQAGGTSYEQYV.

About this clonotype: The junction and the germline gene differ at one end; a read error may be behind it. V and J are TRBV7-2 and TRBJ1-1; D gene unclear. There are 16 residues in the CDR3. Germline CDR1 reads SGHTA; CDR2 reads FQGNSA. CDR3 nucleotide sequence: TGTGCCAGCAGCTCCTCCCGAAGGGCGGTAAACACTGAAGATTTCTTT. It encodes CASSSSRRAVNTEDFF.

The chain has TRBV6-1 and TRBJ2-2; 9 bases are a match to TRBD1. The length of the CDR3 is 16 residues. Trimming removed 7 bases from V and 0 bases from J; junction bases left unmatched: 6. The V gene's germline CDR1 is MNHNS and CDR2 SASEGT. The CDR3 protein is CASNPRDRANTGELFF. The DNA of the CDR3 is TGTGCCAGCAACCCACGGGACAGGGCGAACACCGGGGAGCTGTTTTTT.

This clonotype has just a few counts. V gene TRBV7-9 combines with J gene TRBJ2-2; the D is unclear. Trimming took 1 base from V and 1 from J, leaving 10 bases between them. This CDR3 is built from 16 residues. Germline V gene data show CDR1 as SEHNR and CDR2 as FQNEAQ (reference sequence). CDR3 amino acids: CASSLGNGLNTGELFF. The CDR3 region has the DNA TGTGCCAGCAGCTTAGGCAATGGGTTGAACACCGGGGAGCTGTTTTTT.

This clonotype was counted between two and nine times. This chain links TRBV9 with TRBJ2-3, with a weak D call TRBD2 (6 bases). The V gene's germline CDR1 is SGDLS and CDR2 YYNGEE. The ends were cut back, 7 bases at V and 3 bases at J, with 18 bases in the middle. This CDR3 is 15 amino acids long. The CDR3 is CASGVRGTRTDTQYF. The CDR3 coding sequence is TGTGCCAGCGGGGTCCGGGGGACCCGGACAGATACGCAGTATTTT.

This clonotype occurred many times. V usage is TRBV20-1 and J usage is TRBJ1-1; no firm D call. Germline V gene lookup returns CDR1 DFQATT and CDR2 SNEGSKA (reference sequence). The CDR3 is made up of 15 amino acids. Trimming left V 4 bases short and J 0 bases short, with 15 bases between. DNA of the CDR3: TGCAGTGCTACTGGCCAACCTACTATGAACACTGAAGCTTTCTTT. Its translation is CSATGQPTMNTEAFF.

The chain combines TRBV20-1 with TRBJ2-7; D is possibly TRBD1 (5 bases). The ends were cut back, 3 bases at V and 2 bases at J, with 8 bases in the middle. The CDR3 is 12 amino acids. Germline-derived CDR1 and CDR2 are DFQATT and SNEGSKA (reference sequence). The CDR3 nucleotides are TGCAGTGCTAGCCAGGGAACCTACGAGCAGTACTTC. Translation: CSASQGTYEQYF.

This clonotype was observed at least ten times. This chain joins TRBV5-1 and TRBJ1-5; D might be TRBD1 (5 bases). Trimming left V 4 bases short and J 4 bases short, with 9 bases between. Per the germline V gene, CDR1 is SGHRS and CDR2 is YFSETQ. This CDR3 spans 13 amino acids. CDR3 coding DNA: TGCGCCAGCAGCCTGGGGGAGAATCAGCCCCAGCATTTT. This encodes CASSLGENQPQHF.

Only a few counts were recorded for this clonotype. This chain joins TRBV6-1 and TRBJ2-1, with D perhaps given as TRBD1 or TRBD2 (5 bases each). Germline V gene data show CDR1 as MNHNS and CDR2 as SASEGT. This CDR3 has 16 residues. V lost 2 bases and J lost 7, with 18 bases in between. CDR3 DNA sequence: TGTGCCAGCAGTGAACCAGTCGGGACGGTTTCTAATGAGCAGTTCTTC. Its protein is CASSEPVGTVSNEQFF.

This clonotype was detected ten times or more. The chain recombines TRBV29-1 with TRBJ1-1; no clear D gene. CDR1 and CDR2 (germline): SQVTM, ANQGSEA. The CDR3 sequence is 11 residues long. V was cut by 7 bases and J by 4 bases, with 10 bases left in between. DNA for the CDR3: TGCAGCGCCCTTATCCTCACTGAAGCTTTCTTT. Translation: CSALILTEAFF.